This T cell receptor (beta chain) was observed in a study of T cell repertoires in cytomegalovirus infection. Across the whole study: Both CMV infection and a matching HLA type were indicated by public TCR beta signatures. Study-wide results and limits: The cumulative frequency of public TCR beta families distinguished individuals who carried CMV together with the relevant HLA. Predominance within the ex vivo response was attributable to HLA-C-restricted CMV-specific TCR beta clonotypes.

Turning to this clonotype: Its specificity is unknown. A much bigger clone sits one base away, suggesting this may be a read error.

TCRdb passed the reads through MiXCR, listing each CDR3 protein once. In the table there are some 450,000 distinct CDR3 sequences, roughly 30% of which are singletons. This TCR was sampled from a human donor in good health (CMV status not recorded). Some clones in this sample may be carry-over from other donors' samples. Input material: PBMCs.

The CDR3: CASSNGQGAEKRFF. As DNA, the CDR3 is TGTGCCAGCAGCAACGGACAGGGAGCTGAAAAACGGTTTTTT. This sequence joins TRBV7-9 and TRBJ1-4; 8 bases match TRBD1. Germline CDR1 reads SEHNR; CDR2 reads FQNEAQ (reference sequence). The CDR3 runs to 14 residues.